Described below is a single T cell receptor beta chain sequence and its context. Its specific antigen is unknown. No qualities accompany the bases; no much larger clone lies one base away. Using the immunoSEQ two-step multiplex PCR at survey-level depth, TRB CDR3 regions were amplified from genomic DNA. Synthetic inline TR CDR3 controls covering all V-J pairings were spiked into each PCR so that template counts could be estimated and amplification bias removed. Reads were processed so that amplification and sequencing bias were reduced, and quantification was performed against synthetic TR CDR3 analogs. Regarding the original processing steps: Raw data were processed in ImmunoSEQ Analyzer, removing out-of-frame sequences and CDR3s with stop codons, and genes were named by IMGT nomenclature. Normalized Shannon entropy, defined as 1 minus Pielou's evenness, served as the summary measure of repertoire diversity. TRB sequences were considered identical only when V gene, J gene and CDR3 were shared. Public PML clonotypes were CDR3s shared by two or more PML-onset samples but absent earlier, in controls, and in public databases. Positional CDR3 amino acid composition was analyzed in Skylign with the observed count method. TCRdb took over this immuneACCESS table, retaining in-frame rearrangements with V and J assigned. Such tables are incomplete; in checked studies, under half of the missing clones stem from an unresolved V gene, and the remainder is unexplained. The V and J calls and clone size were taken over from that table, and D and trimming were inferred from the DNA. The sample table contains roughly 32,000 clones; only one count was recorded for roughly 84% of them. The top ten clones comprise about 3.2% of the sample.

This specimen's time point label, interpreted: time of PML onset. Reading the label with the study, this specimen's treatment or condition is: on natalizumab therapy at sampling. Diagnosis of PML relied on clinical and MRI findings, with confirmation coming from detection of JC virus DNA in cerebrospinal fluid. In the natalizumab-treated patients, PML developed after between 16 and 56 months of natalizumab therapy. Every listed patient had received interferon beta before, and every PML patient was female. Blood samples for T3 were taken at PML onset. Ficoll-Hypaque density gradient centrifugation was used to isolate peripheral blood mononuclear cells. This record belongs to a study of multiple sclerosis patients with progressive multifocal leukoencephalopathy (dated by TCRdb to between 2018 and 2021). With respect to the entire study: The study examined peripheral T and B cells of MS patients who developed PML (4 under natalizumab, 1 after alemtuzumab) and treated patients who did not. A couple of patients on natalizumab who later developed PML were tracked over time from before therapy, through 6 and 12 months, up to PML onset. The study aimed to detect JC virus-specific or public T-cell expansions arising at the time of PML onset.

Clipping removes 6 bases from V and 4 bases from J, with 11 as the unmatched junction base count. From the cysteine up to the phenylalanine, the CDR3 has a length of 16 residues. Of the read, only the CDR3 DNA is kept; its 48 bases are in frame from base 1. As encoded in the germline V gene, CDR1 is MDHEN while CDR2 is SYDVKM. Results and caveats for the whole study, not just this receptor: Most PML patients had lower normalized Shannon entropy, suggesting less diverse TRB repertoires, while values in the natalizumab-treated controls sat near 1. When PML developed, no shared TRBV or TRBJ gene usage and no preferred TRBV-TRBJ pairings were found. With only a small, descriptive cohort, it remained unclear whether the findings reflect JC virus infection or general immunocompromise. TRB clones above 0.5% frequency appeared only in PML patients, but expanded clones at PML onset were already present before and during natalizumab therapy. The analysis covered only peripheral blood, although cerebrospinal fluid or brain lymphocytes might be more informative for natalizumab-associated PML.

Recombination connected TRBV28 to TRBJ2-2, with TRBD2 identical over 7 junction bases. Here the sequenced sample was PBMCs, taken from a patient treated with natalizumab. This receptor was obtained from a human donor with progressive multifocal leukoencephalopathy. The sequence in DNA is TGTGCCAGCAGCAGAGCGGCGGGAGCCACCACCGGGGAGCTGTTTTTT. Translated, it gives CASSRAAGATTGELFF. When the CDR3 is completed using the reference TRBV28 and TRBJ2-2 genes on either side, the full variable domain is DVKVTQSSRYLVKRTGEKVFLECVQDMDHENMFWYRQDPGLGLRLIYFSYDVKMKEKGDIPEGYSVSREKKERFSLILESASTNQTSMYLCASSRAAGATTGELFFGEGSRLTVL.